These 24 T cell receptor beta chains came from one sample sequenced in a study of persistence of HIV-infected CD4 T cells. No antigen is known for these receptors. The immunoSEQ assay was version 4, run in survey mode. Sequencing was performed with immunoSEQ multiplex PCR; in TCRdb, only in-frame clones are kept and a portion is missing. The table lists tens of thousands of clones, approximately 75% of them singletons. The stimulus was an HIV-1 Gag 15-mer peptide pool, 0.85 to 1 ug/peptide/mL. CD40L-negative CD69-negative CD45RO-high memory CD4+ T cells were sorted as populations depleted of antigen-responding cells. Sample: CD4+ T cells sorted from PBMCs after roughly 19-hour stimulation, taken from a patient who received antiretroviral therapy. These receptors were obtained from an adult man with HIV who was CMV-seropositive.

The rearrangement joins TRBV30 to TRBJ1-1; TRBD1 aligns across 9 bases. CDR3 length: 13 amino acids. Germline CDR1 GTSNPN, CDR2 SVGIG (reference sequence). V lost 4 bases and J lost 5; bases outside the gene matches: 5. DNA for the CDR3: TGTGCCTGGAAAGGACAGGGGTGGACTGAAGCTTTCTTT. It translates to CAWKGQGWTEAFF.

The rearrangement uses TRBV10-1 and TRBJ1-2; D not resolved. Trimming took off 8 bases at V and 7 bases at J, with 11 bases between the two ends. This CDR3 comprises 11 residues. Germline V gene sequence: CDR1 WNHNN, CDR2 SYGVQD (reference sequence). DNA for the CDR3: TGCGCCAGCGTAGAGAGGTGTGGCTACACCTTC. Protein sequence: CASVERCGYTF.

DNA of the CDR3: TGTGCCAGCAGTGGAGGGAACTATGGCTACACCTTC. Its translation is CASSGGNYGYTF. The rearrangement links TRBV2 to TRBJ1-2; D ambiguous. Trimming took off 4 bases at V and 2 bases at J, with 5 bases between the two ends. Looked up from germline, CDR1 is SNHLY and CDR2 is FYNNEI. The CDR3 extends over 12 amino acids.

This chain joins TRBV5-1 and TRBJ2-7; 7 bases are a match to TRBD1. This CDR3 is 15 amino acids long. Looked up from germline, CDR1 is SGHRS and CDR2 is YFSETQ. V lost 2 bases, J lost 1 base, and 6 bases stayed unmatched. CDR3 protein: CASSFNDRASYEQYF. The DNA for the CDR3 is TGCGCCAGCAGCTTTAACGACAGGGCATCCTACGAGCAGTACTTC.

Written as DNA, the CDR3 is TGTGCCAGCAGCTCCGGACTAGCGGGGCTATACGGGGAGCTGTTTTTT. It specifies CASSSGLAGLYGELFF. V usage is TRBV5-4 and J usage is TRBJ2-2; 12 bases map to TRBD2. The V segment lost 3 bases and the J segment 7 bases; nucleotides outside the gene matches: 7. This CDR3 has 16 residues. Germline CDR1 reads SGHNT; CDR2 reads YYREEE (reference sequence). The full variable domain, its missing parts supplied by reference TRBV5-4 and TRBJ2-2, is ETGVTQSPTHLIKTRGQQVTLRCSSQSGHNTVSWYQQALGQGPQFIFQYYREEENGRGNFPPRFSGLQFPNYSSELNVNALELDDSALYLCASSSGLAGLYGELFFGEGSRLTVL.

This clone occurred a few times. The chain combines TRBV7-7 with TRBJ2-6; TRBD1 matches 12 bases. Trimming cost V 4 bases and J 4 bases; bases outside gene matches: 2. The germline gives CDR1 SSHAT, CDR2 FNYEAQ (reference sequence). There are 16 residues in the CDR3. CDR3 residues: CASSSGQGAGANVLTF. The CDR3 DNA sequence: TGTGCCAGCAGCTCGGGACAGGGGGCAGGGGCCAACGTCCTGACTTTC.

The rearrangement joins TRBV28 to TRBJ1-5; TRBD1 matches 8 bases. Trimming removed 5 bases from V and 0 bases from J; junction bases left unmatched: 9. Germline CDR1 is MDHEN and CDR2 is SYDVKM. The CDR3 is 17 residues long. DNA of the CDR3: TGTGCCAGCAGTCCGGGACAGGCGATCAATAGCAATCAGCCCCAGCATTTT. It codes for CASSPGQAINSNQPQHF.

The J gene is TRBJ2-2, the V gene TRBV10-3; 12 bases are a match to TRBD1. V was pared by 6 bases and J by 10 bases, with 6 bases of the junction left unmatched. CDR1 is ENHRY, CDR2 SYGVKD, per germline. CDR3 length: 14 residues. CDR3 region: CAISPGQGAQELFF. CDR3 nucleotides: TGTGCCATCAGCCCGGGACAGGGGGCGCAGGAGCTGTTTTTT.

The V call is TRBV2, the J call TRBJ1-6; 7 bases map to TRBD1. This CDR3 region has 14 residues. From germline, CDR1 is SNHLY and CDR2 FYNNEI. The V and J ends lost 6 bases and 3 bases, in that order; junction bases with no gene match: 2. The DNA of the CDR3 is TGTGCCAGCAGCCGGGACAGCTATAATTCACCCCTCCACTTT. It yields the protein CASSRDSYNSPLHF.

This sequence joins TRBV19 and TRBJ2-1; D is ambiguous. The CDR3 consists of 14 residues. Germline CDR1 reads LNHDA; CDR2 reads SQIVND (reference sequence). Trimming shortened V by 6 bases and J by 6 bases, and 15 bases separated the two germline ends. In nucleotides, the CDR3 is TGTGCCAGTAGAAGCAGAGTCTACACCAATGAGCAGTTCTTC. Translation: CASRSRVYTNEQFF.

A few counts support this clone. The rearrangement uses TRBV7-8 and TRBJ2-7; D ambiguous. Germline V gene lookup returns CDR1 SGHVS and CDR2 FQNEAQ. CDR3 length equals 11 residues. The CDR3 reads CGVGSSYEQYF. The CDR3 nucleotides read TGTGGGGTGGGCTCCTCCTACGAGCAGTACTTC.

J is TRBJ1-6 and V is TRBV10-3; D perhaps matches TRBD1 (6 bases). CDR1 and CDR2 from the germline V gene are ENHRY and SYGVKD. The CDR3 is 18 residues long. V lost 2 bases and J 9 bases, leaving 23 bases between the germline ends. CDR3 in amino acids: CAISEHTRDGMGASPLHF. For the CDR3, the DNA is TGTGCCATCAGTGAGCATACTAGGGACGGCATGGGGGCTTCACCCCTCCACTTT.

The chain uses TRBV15 and TRBJ1-5; 7 bases fit TRBD1. Losses at the gene ends were 4 bases for V and 9 bases for J; bases not matched to a gene: 3. This CDR3 contains 12 residues. CDR1 LNHNV and CDR2 YYDKDF come from the germline V gene (reference sequence). CDR3 nucleotides: TGTGCCACCAGCACCTCAGGGGGGCCCCAGCATTTT. Protein product: CATSTSGGPQHF.

For the CDR3, the DNA is TGTGCCAGCCTGCAGGACAGCCCCTACGAGCAGTACTTC. It translates to CASLQDSPYEQYF. The rearrangement links TRBV7-9 to TRBJ2-7; D perhaps matches TRBD1 (6 bases). This CDR3 contains 13 residues. V was trimmed by 8 bases and J by 2 bases, leaving 13 bases between them. CDR1 is SEHNR and CDR2 is FQNEAQ in the germline V gene (reference sequence). The whole variable domain, remainder taken from reference TRBV7-9 and TRBJ2-7, is DTGVSQNPRHKITKRGQNVTFRCDPISEHNRLYWYRQTLGQGPEFLTYFQNEAQLEKSRLLSDRFSAERPKGSFSTLEIQRTEQGDSAMYLCASLQDSPYEQYFGPGTRLTVT.

This chain joins TRBV27 and TRBJ1-1; D uncertain. The CDR3 is 13 amino acids. V lost 5 bases, J lost 9 bases, and 16 bases lay in between. Germline CDR1 reads MNHEY; CDR2 reads SMNVEV (reference sequence). The CDR3 loop is CASSPSRSAQAFF. As DNA, the CDR3 is TGTGCCAGCAGTCCCTCACGGAGCGCTCAAGCTTTCTTT.

This clone was seen a few times. The rearrangement uses TRBV6-5 and TRBJ1-6, with a possible D match to TRBD1 (5 bases). In germline, CDR1 is MNHEY, CDR2 SVGAGI. Trimming stripped 7 bases from V and 9 bases from J, with 13 bases between. The CDR3 contains 13 residues. The CDR3 loop is CASKDGATSPLHF. CDR3 bases: TGTGCCAGCAAGGATGGGGCTACTTCACCCCTCCACTTT.

The chain carries TRBV24-1 and TRBJ2-7; D ambiguous. The CDR3 runs to 14 residues. The ends were cut back, 4 bases at V and 4 bases at J, with 13 bases in the middle. Germline V gene data show CDR1 as KGHDR and CDR2 as SFDVKD. The CDR3 loop is CATSEPDGSYEQYF. DNA of the CDR3: TGTGCCACCAGTGAACCCGACGGCTCTTACGAGCAGTACTTC.

The chain carries TRBV18 and TRBJ1-1; no reliable D call. The germline V and J ends were trimmed by 2 bases and 2 bases, with 6 bases remaining between them. Germline lookup yields CDR1 KGHSH and CDR2 LQKENI. The CDR3 extends over 13 amino acids. This chain's CDR3 is CASSPDVNTEAFF. DNA of the CDR3: TGTGCCAGCTCACCAGACGTAAACACTGAAGCTTTCTTT.

The chain couples TRBV6-1 to TRBJ1-2; possibly TRBD1 for D (5 bases). Per the germline V gene, CDR1 is MNHNS and CDR2 is SASEGT. The V end lost 1 base, the J end lost 5 bases, and 8 bases lay between the germline ends. This CDR3 is 13 amino acids long. The CDR3 region has the DNA TGTGCCAGCAGTGAAGGGGGGTTATATGGCTACACCTTC. It translates to CASSEGGLYGYTF.

This chain uses TRBV28 with TRBJ2-2, with TRBD2 matching over 9 bases. Germline CDR1 is MDHEN and CDR2 is SYDVKM. V shed 4 bases, J shed 5 bases, and the junction held 17 bases outside the gene matches. CDR3 length: 19 residues. CDR3 DNA: TGTGCCAGCAGTTCCCCCTCTGATGCGGGGGGGCTTTCGACCGGGGAGCTGTTTTTT. This translates into CASSSPSDAGGLSTGELFF. The full variable domain, in which reference TRBV28 and TRBJ2-2 provide the parts outside the CDR3, is DVKVTQSSRYLVKRTGEKVFLECVQDMDHENMFWYRQDPGLGLRLIYFSYDVKMKEKGDIPEGYSVSREKKERFSLILESASTNQTSMYLCASSSPSDAGGLSTGELFFGEGSRLTVL.

There are a few counts of this clone. V is TRBV5-6 and J is TRBJ2-3; D assignment may be TRBD1 or TRBD2 (5 bases each). Germline-derived CDR1 and CDR2 are SGHDT and YYEEEE. The CDR3 totals 14 residues. V was pared by 4 bases and J by 3 bases, with 12 bases between. The CDR3 protein is CASSPRGGTDTQYF. The CDR3 region has the DNA TGTGCCAGCAGCCCCCGGGGCGGGACAGATACGCAGTATTTT.

CDR3 sequence reads: CASTPGRVNTEAFF. As DNA, the CDR3 is TGTGCCAGCACCCCTGGCCGGGTGAACACTGAAGCTTTCTTT. V and J are TRBV7-2 and TRBJ1-1; the D is unclear. Trimming left V 7 bases short and J 0 bases short, with 12 bases between. Germline CDR1 is SGHTA and CDR2 is FQGNSA. This CDR3 is built from 14 residues.

This clone has just a few counts. The junction and the germline gene differ at one end; a read error may be behind it. The chain uses TRBV7-9 and TRBJ2-7; 10 bases are shared with TRBD1. CDR3 length: 14 residues. Germline V gives CDR1 SEHNR, CDR2 FQNEAQ (reference sequence). The CDR3 DNA reads TGTGCCAGCAGCCCGCTCGACAGGGGGCCGGTTCAAGACTTC. This encodes CASSPLDRGPVQDF.

The sample holds many counts of this clone. The chain carries TRBV18 and TRBJ1-2; 10 bases map to TRBD1. The V gene end was trimmed by 2 bases and the J gene end by 6 bases; junction bases not matched to a gene: 9. The CDR3 extends over 16 amino acids. In germline, CDR1 is KGHSH, CDR2 LQKENI. The CDR3 DNA follows: TGTGCCAGCTCACCATCTACACCGGGACAGGGGAATGGCTACACCTTC. Protein: CASSPSTPGQGNGYTF.